This T cell receptor beta chain was obtained from a study of blood T cell repertoires in COVID-19. Across the study: The United States, Italy and Spain were the sources of the acute and convalescent COVID-19 samples. In each case, the material was cDNA or gDNA derived from T cells, B-cell-depleted T cells, or PBMCs.

The ends lost 5 bases at V and 1 base at J; junction bases unmatched: 14. This CDR3 spans 17 amino acids. The germline V gene encodes CDR1 MNHEY and CDR2 SMNVEV (reference sequence). Methods used by the authors: The authors estimated nucleated cell counts from reference gene primer amplification. This table comes from immunoSEQ multiplex PCR, and its TCRdb copy is limited to in-frame clones, with some not included. The DNA was the basis for D and trimming; V, J and clone size are from that table. This table has around 190,000 clones, roughly nine tenths appearing once. The sample consisted of peripheral blood. This clonotype was sampled from a young man who had recovered from COVID-19. This chain links TRBV27 with TRBJ2-7, with 7 positions matching TRBD2. The CDR3 is CASSQWGGAKPSYEQYF. The DNA for the CDR3 is TGTGCCAGCAGTCAATGGGGAGGGGCGAAACCTTCCTACGAGCAGTACTTC.